The 5 T cell receptor beta chains listed next were all sequenced from one sample in a study of T cell changes during pregnancy in multiple sclerosis. Sequencing used immunoSEQ multiplex PCR; TCRdb keeps in-frame clones, though not all of them. In the table there are around 68,000 clones, over 80% of which are singletons. Here the sequenced sample was CD4+ T cells from peripheral blood mononuclear cells, taken before pregnancy. Every receptor here comes from a female donor with multiple sclerosis, enrolled in a pregnancy study.

The chain couples TRBV18 to TRBJ2-5; 7 nucleotides line up with TRBD2. V shed 3 bases, J shed 0 bases, and the junction held 10 bases outside the gene matches. This CDR3 spans 17 amino acids. From germline, CDR1 is KGHSH and CDR2 LQKENI. This chain's CDR3 is CASSPVSTGRNQETQYF. The CDR3 bases are TGTGCCAGCTCACCCGTTTCGACCGGGAGGAACCAAGAGACCCAGTACTTC.

The chain uses TRBV19 and TRBJ1-1; possibly TRBD1 for D (5 bases). CDR3 length: 15 amino acids. Germline V CDR1 and CDR2: LNHDA, SQIVND (reference sequence). Trimming took off 3 bases at V and 1 base at J, with 12 bases between the two ends. The CDR3 loop reads CASSIVGGRNTEAFF. The CDR3 nucleotides read TGTGCCAGTAGTATTGTGGGGGGACGGAACACTGAAGCTTTCTTT.

The J gene is TRBJ2-5, the V gene TRBV5-1, with 8 bases that match TRBD1. J was trimmed by 3 bases and V by 2 bases; bases with no gene match: 3. The CDR3 is 14 amino acids. Per germline, CDR1 SGHRS and CDR2 YFSETQ. The CDR3 is CASSFPTGEETQYF. DNA of the CDR3: TGCGCCAGCAGCTTCCCGACAGGGGAAGAGACCCAGTACTTC. Full variable domain (rest looked up from reference TRBV5-1 and TRBJ2-5): KAGVTQTPRYLIKTRGQQVTLSCSPISGHRSVSWYQQTPGQGLQFLFEYFSETQRNKGNFPGRFSGRQFSNSRSEMNVSTLELGDSALYLCASSFPTGEETQYFGPGTRLLVL.

The chain couples TRBV5-4 to TRBJ1-1, with 7 nucleotides matching TRBD1. Germline CDR1 is SGHNT and CDR2 is YYREEE (reference sequence). The CDR3 totals 14 residues. The V segment lost 0 bases and the J segment 4 bases; nucleotides outside the gene matches: 3. This CDR3 reads CASSLEGARTEAFF. CDR3 coding DNA: TGTGCCAGCAGCTTGGAGGGGGCCCGCACTGAAGCTTTCTTT.

CDR3 sequence reads: CASSIGRDRGLNEQFF. CDR3 nucleotide sequence: TGTGCCAGTAGTATAGGTCGGGACAGGGGGCTTAATGAGCAGTTCTTC. The chain recombines TRBV19 with TRBJ2-1; 12 bases agree with TRBD1. V lost 1 base and J lost 7; bases outside the gene matches: 5. CDR1 is LNHDA and CDR2 is SQIVND in the germline V gene (reference sequence). The CDR3 runs to 16 residues.